This is a list of T cell receptor beta chains from one sample in a study of Graves' ophthalmopathy and Graves' hyperthyroidism. Each CDR3 protein gets one entry after TCRdb re-called the multiplex PCR reads with MiXCR. The sample holds 580,000 or so distinct CDR3 sequences, under 45% seen once. The sequencing sample was made of peripheral blood or thyroid tissue (not recorded which). Receptors originate from an adult man with Graves' hyperthyroidism. CDR3s include the opening cysteine and the closing phenylalanine or tryptophan. D genes are given only for firm matches. Size is stated for part of the rows, as once, few or many counts, or as a class when the clone is expanded.

TRBV12-3/TRBV12-4	.	TRBJ2-7	.	TGTGCCAGCGGAGGGCCTCTTAGAGAGCAGTACTTC	CASGGPLREQYF
TRBV24-1	.	TRBJ2-7	.	TGTGCCACCAGTGATTTGGGGGACAACTCCTACGAGCAGTACTTC	CATSDLGDNSYEQYF
TRBV6-1	.	TRBJ2-7	.	TGTGCCAGCGCCAATACCGGGCATGGCGAGCAGCGCTTC	CASANTGHGEQRF
TRBV2	.	TRBJ2-1	.	TGTGCCAGCAGTGAAGCGCTTGAGGACTCGAGCTCCTACAATGAGCAGTTCTTC	CASSEALEDSSSYNEQFF
TRBV29-1	.	TRBJ2-7	many	TGCAGCGTTTCGGACGGATACGAGCAGTACTTC	CSVSDGYEQYF
TRBV5-4	TRBD2	TRBJ2-5	.	TGTGCCAGCAGCTTGGGCTTAGGGACTAGCGCTTTCCAAGAGACCCCGTACTTC	CASSLGLGTSAFQETPYF
TRBV15	.	TRBJ1-4	many	TGTGCCACCAGCAGAGACCCGTTCGGAGGGAAAACTAATGAAAAACTGTTTTTT	CATSRDPFGGKTNEKLFF
TRBV30	.	TRBJ2-2	.	TGTGCCTGGACTCGGCTAGCCTTGAACACCGGGGAGCTGTTTTTT	CAWTRLALNTGELFF
TRBV6-2/TRBV6-3	.	TRBJ2-5	few	TGTGCCAGCAGTGAAACCACCTCGACAGGAATACAAGAGACCCAGTACTTC	CASSETTSTGIQETQYF
TRBV6-1	.	TRBJ2-5	many	TGTGCCAGCAGTGAAGTGCGCGAGTTAGGGGAGACCCAGTACTTC	CASSEVRELGETQYF
TRBV20-1	.	TRBJ1-5	.	TGCAGTGCTAGCGACAGCGTAGTCACTAATCAGCCCCAGCATTTT	CSASDSVVTNQPQHF
TRBV7-9	.	TRBJ1-1	few	TGTGCCAGCAGCCCGGATTTGACCCTAACCAATGAAGCTTTCTTT	CASSPDLTLTNEAFF
TRBV20-1	.	TRBJ1-2	few	TGCAGTGCTAGAAGTCCTCAAAACTATGGCTACACCTTC	CSARSPQNYGYTF
TRBV28	TRBD1	TRBJ2-2	few	TGTGCCAGCAGGCGTAGGACAGGGCACACCGGGGAGCTGTTTTTT	CASRRRTGHTGELFF
TRBV6-1	.	TRBJ1-1	many	TGTGCCAGCAGGGATCCTCGGACAGTGAACACTGAAGCTTTCTTT	CASRDPRTVNTEAFF
TRBV18	TRBD1	TRBJ2-7	few	TGTGCCAGCTCACCGTGGTTAGGACAGGGCGAGTACTTC	CASSPWLGQGEYF
TRBV4-1	TRBD1	TRBJ1-4	.	TGCGCCAGCAGCCAAGAAATCAGTACAGGGGGCGAAGAAAAACTGTTTTTT	CASSQEISTGGEEKLFF
TRBV7-2	TRBD2	TRBJ2-7	few	TGTGCCAGCAGCCCCGGACTAGCGGGATACGTCTCCTACGAGCAGTACTTC	CASSPGLAGYVSYEQYF
TRBV19	.	TRBJ1-1	many	TGTGCCAGTCGCAAACTCACTGAAGCTTTCTTT	CASRKLTEAFF
TRBV10-1	.	TRBJ2-2	many	TGCGCCAGCAGTGATCGCACCGGGGAGCTGTTTTTT	CASSDRTGELFF
TRBV12-3/TRBV12-4	TRBD2	TRBJ2-7	few	TGTGCCAGCAGTTTATTTGCGCGAGGTCTCTCTAGCGGGAGGGCCAACGAGCAGTACTTC	CASSLFARGLSSGRANEQYF
TRBV19	.	TRBJ2-7	few	TGTGCCAGTAGTATATCGGAGGGGTACGAGCAGTACTTC	CASSISEGYEQYF
TRBV6-6	.	TRBJ1-5	many	TGTGCCAGCAGCTACAGGGGCAATCAGCCCCAGCATTTT	CASSYRGNQPQHF
TRBV14	.	TRBJ2-2	many	TGTGCCAGCAGCCAAGACATTACCGGGGAGCTGTTTTTT	CASSQDITGELFF
TRBV19	.	TRBJ1-5	.	TGTGCCAGCGGAACAGGGTGGGGGGGTCAGCCCCAGCATTTT	CASGTGWGGQPQHF
TRBV20-1	.	TRBJ1-6	.	TGCAGTTGCACCGGGGATTCACCCCTCCACTTT	CSCTGDSPLHF
TRBV7-2	TRBD2	TRBJ2-2	many	TGTGCCAGCAGCTTAACTAGCGGGAGCACCGGGGAGCTGTTTTTT	CASSLTSGSTGELFF
TRBV6-1	.	TRBJ1-6	.	TGTGCCAGCAGTGACGAAGAGGTCCCTACCATTTCACCCCTCCACTTT	CASSDEEVPTISPLHF
TRBV24-1	.	TRBJ2-3	.	TGTGCCACCAGTGATTTGTCGGCAGGGTGGACAGATACGCAGTATTTT	CATSDLSAGWTDTQYF
TRBV18	.	TRBJ1-4	few	TGTGCCAGCTCACCAAACAGTGAAAAACTGTTTTTT	CASSPNSEKLFF
TRBV6-1	.	TRBJ2-2	.	TGTGCCAGCAGTTTTTCTGGACAAACGAACACCGGGGAGCTGTTTTTT	CASSFSGQTNTGELFF
TRBV6-6	TRBD2	TRBJ2-7	many	TGTGCCAGCAGTTACTCGATGGCGGGAGACGAGCAGTACTTC	CASSYSMAGDEQYF
TRBV2	TRBD1	TRBJ1-5	.	TGTGCCAGCAGCGATGACAGGGTGAGCAATCAGCCCCAGCATTTT	CASSDDRVSNQPQHF
TRBV2	.	TRBJ1-5	.	TGTGCCAGCGATGACAGGTTTGGCAATCAGCCCCAGCATTTT	CASDDRFGNQPQHF
TRBV20-1	.	TRBJ1-2	.	TGCAGTGCTAGACCCCTACAGGGAAACTATGGCTACACCTTC	CSARPLQGNYGYTF
TRBV12-3/TRBV12-4	.	TRBJ1-5	.	TGTGCCAGCAGCGCAGAGACGGGCAATCAGCCCCAGCATTTT	CASSAETGNQPQHF
TRBV30	.	TRBJ2-7	few	TGTGCCTGGAGCCGGGACACCTACGAGCAGTACTTC	CAWSRDTYEQYF
TRBV19	.	TRBJ2-5	many	TGTGCCAGTAACTCCATACCAGGGGAGACCCAGTACTTC	CASNSIPGETQYF
TRBV2	.	TRBJ2-7	many	TGTGCCAGCACCCGAGGGGGGACATCCTACGAGCAGTACTTC	CASTRGGTSYEQYF
TRBV2	.	TRBJ1-5	few	TGTGCCAGCAGAGAGGTGGGCAATCAGCCCCAGCATTTT	CASREVGNQPQHF
TRBV15	TRBD1	TRBJ2-7	many	TGTGCCACCAGCAGCGACAGGGGGAGCTACGAGCAGTACTTC	CATSSDRGSYEQYF
TRBV2	TRBD2	TRBJ2-7	.	TGTGCCAGCAGTCCATTACTAGCGGGAACGTTCTACGAGCAGTACTTC	CASSPLLAGTFYEQYF
TRBV5-1	.	TRBJ1-3	few	TGCGCCAGCAGTATCGGGTCGACCGGAAACACCATATATTTT	CASSIGSTGNTIYF
TRBV19	.	TRBJ1-1	many	TGTGCCAGTAGGGCAGGGGCCACTGAAGCTTTCTTT	CASRAGATEAFF
TRBV24-1	.	TRBJ2-7	many	TGTGCCACCAGTGATGGGGCCCGGCAGTACTTC	CATSDGARQYF
TRBV4-1	.	TRBJ1-5	.	TGCGCCAGCAGCCAAGGGACGGATGCGGGCAATCAGCCCCAGCATTTT	CASSQGTDAGNQPQHF
TRBV9	TRBD1	TRBJ1-2	.	TGTGCCAGCAGCCGAGGACAGGGCCAAGGTGGCTACACCTTC	CASSRGQGQGGYTF
TRBV11-2	TRBD2	TRBJ2-3	.	TGTGCCAGCAGCGTTGGCCTCGGGGGGGCAGATACGCAGTATTTT	CASSVGLGGADTQYF
TRBV10-3	.	TRBJ1-5	many	TGTGCCATCAGGGGGGACGGGAATCAGCCCCAGCATTTT	CAIRGDGNQPQHF
TRBV7-3	.	TRBJ2-2	.	TGTGCCAGCAGCAAGAACGTAGGCAGGGTGACCGGGGAGCTGTTTTTT	CASSKNVGRVTGELFF
TRBV6-6	.	TRBJ2-7	many	TGTGCCAGCACCACGGCTCCCGACGAGCAGTACTTC	CASTTAPDEQYF
TRBV10-3	.	TRBJ1-2	.	TGTGCCATCAGGGCCGCAGGGCCCTATGGCTACACCTTC	CAIRAAGPYGYTF
TRBV29-1	.	TRBJ2-5	many	TGCAGCGTTATACGGGACCAAGAGACCCAGTACTTC	CSVIRDQETQYF
TRBV20-1	TRBD2	TRBJ2-7	many	TGCAGTGCTTGGCCCCTGACTAGCGGGAGCCCCGAGCAGTACTTC	CSAWPLTSGSPEQYF
TRBV3-1	TRBD1	TRBJ2-7	.	TGTGCCAGCAGCCCCACGGGACAGGGTGCCGAGCAGTACTTC	CASSPTGQGAEQYF
TRBV20-1	.	TRBJ2-1	few	TGCAGTGCTAGAGATCTAGGGCCCTACAATGAGCAGTTCTTC	CSARDLGPYNEQFF
TRBV7-9	.	TRBJ1-4	.	TGTGCCAGCAGCTCTAGCGGGAGCTCCTACAATGAAAAACTGTTTTTT	CASSSSGSSYNEKLFF
TRBV28	TRBD1	TRBJ2-7	few	TGTGCCAGCACCTCGCCCGGGGCAGGGGGCCTCTACGAGCAGTACTTC	CASTSPGAGGLYEQYF
TRBV7-2	.	TRBJ1-5	.	TGTGCCAGCAGCTTAGGGCCTAGCGGGTACGAGCATTTT	CASSLGPSGYEHF